This is a list of T cell receptor beta chains from one sample in a study of cytomegalovirus exposure and HLA in healthy donors. TCRdb keeps only in-frame clones here, not all; method: immunoSEQ multiplex PCR. The repertoire has about 280,000 clones, around 87% of them found once; the top ten carry 0.92%. The sequenced sample consisted of PBMCs. The receptor set was obtained from a woman aged 18-29 years in good health and CMV-seronegative. Both conserved end residues are part of each CDR3. Fields, in order: CDR3 DNA, CDR3 protein, clone size, V gene, J gene, D gene. A D gene is named only where the DNA matches it firmly. Not every row has a clone size; where given, it reads once, few, many or a size class.

CDR3nt: TGTGCCAGCAGCTTAAGGGACAACAACTACGAGCAGTACTTC; CDR3aa: CASSLRDNNYEQYF; abundance: NA; v_gene: TRBV13; j_gene: TRBJ2-7; d_gene: NA
CDR3nt: TGCAGTGCTAGGCAGGATTACGAGCAGTACTTC; CDR3aa: CSARQDYEQYF; abundance: NA; v_gene: TRBV20-1; j_gene: TRBJ2-7; d_gene: NA
CDR3nt: TGTGCCAGCAGCTCGGAGGTGAAAGAGACCCAGTACTTC; CDR3aa: CASSSEVKETQYF; abundance: NA; v_gene: TRBV5-6; j_gene: TRBJ2-5; d_gene: NA
CDR3nt: TGTGCCTGGAGTTTGTGGGGCCCCCTGAACACTGAAGCTTTCTTT; CDR3aa: CAWSLWGPLNTEAFF; abundance: NA; v_gene: TRBV30; j_gene: TRBJ1-1; d_gene: NA
CDR3nt: TGCGCCAGCAGCTCTCAACAAACAGTGGTGGACGAGCAGTACTTC; CDR3aa: CASSSQQTVVDEQYF; abundance: NA; v_gene: TRBV5-1; j_gene: TRBJ2-7; d_gene: NA
CDR3nt: TGTGCCAGCAGTTTCTGGTGGGACAGGGGGCGCAGGACCTACAATGAGCAGTTCTTC; CDR3aa: CASSFWWDRGRRTYNEQFF; abundance: NA; v_gene: TRBV28; j_gene: TRBJ2-1; d_gene: TRBD1
CDR3nt: TGTGCCACCAGCCCACGACAGATACACTCTGGAAACACCATATATTTT; CDR3aa: CATSPRQIHSGNTIYF; abundance: NA; v_gene: TRBV15; j_gene: TRBJ1-3; d_gene: NA
CDR3nt: TGTGCCAGCAGTTTTGGCCAGGGCACTGAAGCTTTCTTT; CDR3aa: CASSFGQGTEAFF; abundance: NA; v_gene: TRBV28; j_gene: TRBJ1-1; d_gene: NA
CDR3nt: TGTGCCAGCTCACTCCAGGGAACCACTGAAGCTTTCTTT; CDR3aa: CASSLQGTTEAFF; abundance: NA; v_gene: TRBV18; j_gene: TRBJ1-1; d_gene: NA
CDR3nt: TGTGCCAGCAGCTTGAGACTAGCGGGTCGCAATGAGCAGTTCTTC; CDR3aa: CASSLRLAGRNEQFF; abundance: NA; v_gene: TRBV5-6; j_gene: TRBJ2-1; d_gene: TRBD2
CDR3nt: TGTGCCAGCAGTCTAATTGGAACTAATGAAAAACTGTTTTTT; CDR3aa: CASSLIGTNEKLFF; abundance: NA; v_gene: TRBV27; j_gene: TRBJ1-4; d_gene: NA
CDR3nt: TGTGCCAGCAGCTCCTCCGGGACTAGCAGATACAATGAGCAGTTCTTC; CDR3aa: CASSSSGTSRYNEQFF; abundance: NA; v_gene: TRBV28; j_gene: TRBJ2-1; d_gene: TRBD2
CDR3nt: TGTGCCAGCAGCGCAGACTATGGCTACACCTTC; CDR3aa: CASSADYGYTF; abundance: few; v_gene: TRBV28; j_gene: TRBJ1-2; d_gene: NA
CDR3nt: TGTGCCAGCAGTTATACAGGGGCCACTGAAGCTTTCTTT; CDR3aa: CASSYTGATEAFF; abundance: NA; v_gene: TRBV6-5; j_gene: TRBJ1-1; d_gene: TRBD1
CDR3nt: TGCGCCAGCAGCTTGAGTGGGGGCAGAGGCTCTGGGGCCAACGTCCTGACTTTC; CDR3aa: CASSLSGGRGSGANVLTF; abundance: once; v_gene: TRBV5-1; j_gene: TRBJ2-6; d_gene: NA
CDR3nt: TGTGCCAGCAGCTTATTCGACAGACCCAATGAAAAACTGTTTTTT; CDR3aa: CASSLFDRPNEKLFF; abundance: once; v_gene: TRBV5-6; j_gene: TRBJ1-4; d_gene: NA
CDR3nt: TGTGCCAGCAGTTTAGCGGGAGTTAACTCCTACGAGCAGTACTTC; CDR3aa: CASSLAGVNSYEQYF; abundance: NA; v_gene: TRBV28; j_gene: TRBJ2-7; d_gene: TRBD2
CDR3nt: TGCGCCACCCGGACTAGCGGGAGTAATGAGCAGTTCTTC; CDR3aa: CATRTSGSNEQFF; abundance: NA; v_gene: TRBV4-3; j_gene: TRBJ2-1; d_gene: TRBD2
CDR3nt: TGTGCCAGCAGTTACTCGTATCCAGACACTAACTATGGCTACACCTTC; CDR3aa: CASSYSYPDTNYGYTF; abundance: few; v_gene: TRBV6-5; j_gene: TRBJ1-2; d_gene: NA
CDR3nt: TGTGCCAGCAGCAATAGCGGAAACACAGATACGCAGTATTTT; CDR3aa: CASSNSGNTDTQYF; abundance: NA; v_gene: TRBV13; j_gene: TRBJ2-3; d_gene: NA
CDR3nt: TGTGCCAGCAGCGTAGGAGGGCCCAGCACAGATACGCAGTATTTT; CDR3aa: CASSVGGPSTDTQYF; abundance: NA; v_gene: TRBV9; j_gene: TRBJ2-3; d_gene: NA
CDR3nt: TGTGCCTGGGTCAGGGATTCGAACTATGGCTACACCTTC; CDR3aa: CAWVRDSNYGYTF; abundance: few; v_gene: TRBV30; j_gene: TRBJ1-2; d_gene: NA
CDR3nt: TGTGCCAGCAGTGCAACACGGCAGGGCGAGCAGTACTTC; CDR3aa: CASSATRQGEQYF; abundance: few; v_gene: TRBV2; j_gene: TRBJ2-7; d_gene: NA
CDR3nt: TGTGCCAGCAGCTCGAGGACAGCCAAAAACACTGAAGCTTTCTTT; CDR3aa: CASSSRTAKNTEAFF; abundance: NA; v_gene: TRBV7-9; j_gene: TRBJ1-1; d_gene: NA
CDR3nt: TGTGCCAGCAGCTTAGGTGGAGGGCGCACTGAAGCTTTCTTT; CDR3aa: CASSLGGGRTEAFF; abundance: NA; v_gene: TRBV7-2; j_gene: TRBJ1-1; d_gene: NA
CDR3nt: TGTGCCAGCTCACCCCCCGGGTACAATGAGCAGTTCTTC; CDR3aa: CASSPPGYNEQFF; abundance: NA; v_gene: TRBV18; j_gene: TRBJ2-1; d_gene: NA
CDR3nt: TGTGCCAGTAGTAAGGCGGGAGTACCCTACGAGCAGTACTTC; CDR3aa: CASSKAGVPYEQYF; abundance: NA; v_gene: TRBV19; j_gene: TRBJ2-7; d_gene: TRBD2
CDR3nt: TGTGCCAGCAGCCAAGTACAGGCCTCCACTGAAGCTTTCTTT; CDR3aa: CASSQVQASTEAFF; abundance: NA; v_gene: TRBV4-2; j_gene: TRBJ1-1; d_gene: NA
CDR3nt: TGCGCCAGCAGCCCGGGACATATTCCCACAGATACGCAGTATTTT; CDR3aa: CASSPGHIPTDTQYF; abundance: NA; v_gene: TRBV5-1; j_gene: TRBJ2-3; d_gene: NA
CDR3nt: TGTGCCAGCATTCGGCGGGATATCACAGATACGCAGTATTTT; CDR3aa: CASIRRDITDTQYF; abundance: many; v_gene: TRBV6-1; j_gene: TRBJ2-3; d_gene: NA
CDR3nt: TGTGCCAGCAGCTTAGTGGCTTCCGAGCAGTACTTC; CDR3aa: CASSLVASEQYF; abundance: NA; v_gene: TRBV11-2; j_gene: TRBJ2-7; d_gene: NA
CDR3nt: TGCGCCAGCAGCCTAGAGGGGACTAGCGGAGACAATGAGCAGTTCTTC; CDR3aa: CASSLEGTSGDNEQFF; abundance: NA; v_gene: TRBV4-3; j_gene: TRBJ2-1; d_gene: TRBD2
CDR3nt: TGTGCCAGCAGCTGGGACAGGGGGTATGGAGATACGCAGTATTTT; CDR3aa: CASSWDRGYGDTQYF; abundance: NA; v_gene: TRBV27; j_gene: TRBJ2-3; d_gene: TRBD1
CDR3nt: TGTGCCAGCAGCCAGGGGCCCTTAAATGAAAAACTGTTTTTT; CDR3aa: CASSQGPLNEKLFF; abundance: NA; v_gene: TRBV5-4; j_gene: TRBJ1-4; d_gene: NA
CDR3nt: TGCAGCGTTGAACTGAGGACTAGCGGGAGGATAAGGTCCTACGAGCAGTACTTC; CDR3aa: CSVELRTSGRIRSYEQYF; abundance: NA; v_gene: TRBV29-1; j_gene: TRBJ2-7; d_gene: TRBD2
CDR3nt: TGCAGCGGCTTGAACAGGGACACAGATACGCAGTATTTT; CDR3aa: CSGLNRDTDTQYF; abundance: NA; v_gene: TRBV29-1; j_gene: TRBJ2-3; d_gene: NA
CDR3nt: TGTGCCATCAGTGATCGAGCTGAACAAGAGACCCAGTACTTC; CDR3aa: CAISDRAEQETQYF; abundance: NA; v_gene: TRBV10-3; j_gene: TRBJ2-5; d_gene: NA
CDR3nt: TGTGCCAGCAGCACTGACAGGGCCACAGATACGCAGTATTTT; CDR3aa: CASSTDRATDTQYF; abundance: NA; v_gene: TRBV7-3; j_gene: TRBJ2-3; d_gene: TRBD1
CDR3nt: TGCGCCAGCAGCTTGGCAACAGGGGGCCCGCAAGAGACCCAGTACTTC; CDR3aa: CASSLATGGPQETQYF; abundance: NA; v_gene: TRBV5-1; j_gene: TRBJ2-5; d_gene: TRBD1
CDR3nt: TGTGCCAGCTCCTTTAACACAGATACGCAGTATTTT; CDR3aa: CASSFNTDTQYF; abundance: NA; v_gene: TRBV2; j_gene: TRBJ2-3; d_gene: NA
CDR3nt: TGTGCCAGCAGCGTAGACGGGAGGACAGATACGCAGTATTTT; CDR3aa: CASSVDGRTDTQYF; abundance: NA; v_gene: TRBV9; j_gene: TRBJ2-3; d_gene: TRBD2
CDR3nt: TGCAGCGTTGAAGATTTTTCCCTGGACACGGGGAGGGCCGAGCAGTACTTC; CDR3aa: CSVEDFSLDTGRAEQYF; abundance: few; v_gene: TRBV29-1; j_gene: TRBJ2-7; d_gene: TRBD2
CDR3nt: TGTGCCAGCAGCGTAGACCCGACGGGGTTTAGCTCCTACGAGCAGTACTTC; CDR3aa: CASSVDPTGFSSYEQYF; abundance: NA; v_gene: TRBV9; j_gene: TRBJ2-7; d_gene: NA
CDR3nt: TGTGCCAGCAGCTCGGGGACTAGCGGGAATGAGCAGTTCTTC; CDR3aa: CASSSGTSGNEQFF; abundance: NA; v_gene: TRBV9; j_gene: TRBJ2-1; d_gene: TRBD2
CDR3nt: TGTGCCAGCAGGTCCACCCGCGACTATGGCTACACCTTC; CDR3aa: CASRSTRDYGYTF; abundance: NA; v_gene: TRBV28; j_gene: TRBJ1-2; d_gene: NA
CDR3nt: TGTGCCAGCAGTTTGACTAGGAGAGAAGATACGCAGTATTTT; CDR3aa: CASSLTRREDTQYF; abundance: NA; v_gene: TRBV6-5; j_gene: TRBJ2-3; d_gene: NA
CDR3nt: TGTGCCAGCAGTACCGGGACAGCTGGCGCCGGGGAGCTGTTTTTT; CDR3aa: CASSTGTAGAGELFF; abundance: NA; v_gene: TRBV28; j_gene: TRBJ2-2; d_gene: TRBD1
CDR3nt: TGTGCCACCACCGGAAGGGGGTTTCGCGAAAAACTGTTTTTT; CDR3aa: CATTGRGFREKLFF; abundance: few; v_gene: TRBV19; j_gene: TRBJ1-4; d_gene: NA
CDR3nt: TGTGCCAGCAGCTTACACCGAGATCAGCCCCAGCATTTT; CDR3aa: CASSLHRDQPQHF; abundance: NA; v_gene: TRBV7-3; j_gene: TRBJ1-5; d_gene: NA
CDR3nt: TGTGCCAGCAGCTTCCACAGAAGCTACGAGCAGTACTTC; CDR3aa: CASSFHRSYEQYF; abundance: NA; v_gene: TRBV5-6; j_gene: TRBJ2-7; d_gene: NA
CDR3nt: TGTGCCAGCAGCCCTCCCACCAGGAATACGCAGTATTTT; CDR3aa: CASSPPTRNTQYF; abundance: NA; v_gene: TRBV28; j_gene: TRBJ2-3; d_gene: NA
CDR3nt: TGTGCTAGTGCCCCTCTGGGGGCCCCAGATCAGCCCCAGCATTTT; CDR3aa: CASAPLGAPDQPQHF; abundance: NA; v_gene: TRBV12-5; j_gene: TRBJ1-5; d_gene: NA
CDR3nt: TGTGCCAGCAGCGTACTCAGCGGGAGAGGGGATGAGCAGTTCTTC; CDR3aa: CASSVLSGRGDEQFF; abundance: NA; v_gene: TRBV9; j_gene: TRBJ2-1; d_gene: TRBD2